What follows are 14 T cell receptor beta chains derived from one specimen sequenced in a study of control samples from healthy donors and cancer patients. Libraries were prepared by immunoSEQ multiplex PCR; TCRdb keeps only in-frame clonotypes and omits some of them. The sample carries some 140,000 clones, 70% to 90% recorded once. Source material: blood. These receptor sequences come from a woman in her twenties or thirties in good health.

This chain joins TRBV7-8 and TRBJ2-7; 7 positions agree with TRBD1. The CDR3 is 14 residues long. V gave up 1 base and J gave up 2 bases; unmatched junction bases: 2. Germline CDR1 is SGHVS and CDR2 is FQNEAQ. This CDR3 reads CASSLGDSTYEQYF. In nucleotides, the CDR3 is TGTGCCAGCAGCTTAGGGGACAGCACCTACGAGCAGTACTTC. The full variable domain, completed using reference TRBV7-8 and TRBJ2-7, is GAGVSQSPRYKVAKRGQDVALRCDPISGHVSLFWYQQALGQGPEFLTYFQNEAQLDKSGLPSDRFFAERPEGSVSTLKIQRTQQEDSAVYLCASSLGDSTYEQYFGPGTRLTVT.

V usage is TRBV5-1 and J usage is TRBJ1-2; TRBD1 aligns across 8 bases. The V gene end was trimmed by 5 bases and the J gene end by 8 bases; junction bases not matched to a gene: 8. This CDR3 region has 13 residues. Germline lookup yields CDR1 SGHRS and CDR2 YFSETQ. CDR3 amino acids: CASRIDRGGGYTF. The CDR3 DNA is TGCGCCAGCAGGATCGACAGGGGAGGAGGCTACACCTTC.

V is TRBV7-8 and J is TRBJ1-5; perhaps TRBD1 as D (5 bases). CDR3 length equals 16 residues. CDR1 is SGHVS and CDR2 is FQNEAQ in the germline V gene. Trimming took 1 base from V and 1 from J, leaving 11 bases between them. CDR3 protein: CASSLGLGGSNQPQHF. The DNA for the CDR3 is TGTGCCAGCAGCTTAGGCCTTGGGGGAAGCAATCAGCCCCAGCATTTT.

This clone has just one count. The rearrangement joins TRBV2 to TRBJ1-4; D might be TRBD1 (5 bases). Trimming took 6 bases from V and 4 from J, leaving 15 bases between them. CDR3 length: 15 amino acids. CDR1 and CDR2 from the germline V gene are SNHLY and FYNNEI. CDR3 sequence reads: CASSFQGSDNEKLFF. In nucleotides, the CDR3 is TGTGCCAGCAGCTTCCAGGGCAGCGATAATGAAAAACTGTTTTTT.

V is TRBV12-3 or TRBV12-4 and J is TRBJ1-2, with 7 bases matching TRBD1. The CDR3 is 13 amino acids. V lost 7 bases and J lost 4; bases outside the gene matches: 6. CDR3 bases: TGTGCCAGCACCCCCGGACAGGTCTATGGCTACACCTTC. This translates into CASTPGQVYGYTF.

The CDR3 DNA sequence: TGTGCCAGCCGCTTGGACTCTGGAGGCACTGAAGCTTTCTTT. Translated, it gives CASRLDSGGTEAFF. The genes are TRBV2 and TRBJ1-1; no firm D call. The germline V gene has CDR1 SNHLY and CDR2 FYNNEI. The ends were cut back, 8 bases at V and 4 bases at J, with 17 bases in the middle. The CDR3 runs 14 residues.

CDR3 nucleotide sequence: TGTGCCAGCAGGGATAATGAAAAACTGTTTTTT. Translating gives CASRDNEKLFF. The rearrangement links TRBV6-5 to TRBJ1-4; D unresolved. Trimming removed 6 bases from V and 4 bases from J, with 3 bases in between. The CDR3 runs to 11 residues. CDR1 is MNHEY and CDR2 is SVGAGI in the germline V gene.

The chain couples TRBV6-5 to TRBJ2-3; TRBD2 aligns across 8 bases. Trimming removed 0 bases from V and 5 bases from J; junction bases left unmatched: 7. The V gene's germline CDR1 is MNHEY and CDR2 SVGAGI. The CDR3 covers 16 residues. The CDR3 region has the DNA TGTGCCAGCAGTTACTCGAGTCTAGCGGGTCAAGATACGCAGTATTTT. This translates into CASSYSSLAGQDTQYF.

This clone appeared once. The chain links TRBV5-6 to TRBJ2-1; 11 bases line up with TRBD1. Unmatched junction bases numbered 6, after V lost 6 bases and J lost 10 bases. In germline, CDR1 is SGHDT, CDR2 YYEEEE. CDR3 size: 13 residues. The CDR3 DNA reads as TGTGCCAGCACCGCGGACAGGGGGCTCGAGCAGTTCTTC. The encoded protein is CASTADRGLEQFF.

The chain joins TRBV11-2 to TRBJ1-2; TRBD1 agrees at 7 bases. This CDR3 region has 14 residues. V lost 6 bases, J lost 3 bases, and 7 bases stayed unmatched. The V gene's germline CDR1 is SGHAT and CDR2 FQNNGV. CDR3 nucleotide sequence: TGTGCCAGCAGTCGGGACAGAAACTACTATGGCTACACCTTC. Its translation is CASSRDRNYYGYTF.

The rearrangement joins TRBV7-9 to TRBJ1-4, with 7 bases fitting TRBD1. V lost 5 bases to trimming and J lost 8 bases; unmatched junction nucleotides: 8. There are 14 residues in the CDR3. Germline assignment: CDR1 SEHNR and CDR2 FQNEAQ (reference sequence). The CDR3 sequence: CASSHDRVQEKLFF. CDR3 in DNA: TGTGCCAGCAGCCATGACAGGGTGCAAGAAAAACTGTTTTTT. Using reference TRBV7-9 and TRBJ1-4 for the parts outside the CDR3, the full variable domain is DTGVSQNPRHKITKRGQNVTFRCDPISEHNRLYWYRQTLGQGPEFLTYFQNEAQLEKSRLLSDRFSAERPKGSFSTLEIQRTEQGDSAMYLCASSHDRVQEKLFFGSGTQLSVL.

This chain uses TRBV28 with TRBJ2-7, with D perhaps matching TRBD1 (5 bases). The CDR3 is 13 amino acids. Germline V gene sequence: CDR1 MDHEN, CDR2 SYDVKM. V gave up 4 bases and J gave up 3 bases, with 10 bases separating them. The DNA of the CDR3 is TGTGCCAGCAGTTCCGCTGACAGCTACGAGCAGTACTTC. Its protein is CASSSADSYEQYF.

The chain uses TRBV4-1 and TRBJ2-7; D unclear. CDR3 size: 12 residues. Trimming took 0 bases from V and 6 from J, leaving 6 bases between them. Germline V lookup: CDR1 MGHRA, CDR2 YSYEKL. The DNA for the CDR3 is TGCGCCAGCAGCCAAGAGGTCGGCGAGCAGTACTTC. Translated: CASSQEVGEQYF.

The chain's CDR3 is CASSDQPRGGQPQHF. The CDR3 coding sequence is TGTGCCAGCAGTGACCAGCCACGGGGCGGTCAGCCCCAGCATTTT. The chain links TRBV2 to TRBJ1-5; D possibly corresponds to TRBD1 (5 bases). Germline lookup yields CDR1 SNHLY and CDR2 FYNNEI. The V end lost 3 bases, the J end lost 6 bases, and 15 bases lay between the germline ends. The length of the CDR3 is 15 residues.